This T cell receptor (beta chain) appears in the sequencing data of a study of T cell responses to AZD1222 COVID-19 vaccine. Germline loops: CDR1 SGHNT, CDR2 YYREEE (reference sequence). Trimming stripped 0 bases from V and 0 bases from J, with 7 bases between. CDR3 size: 14 residues. This clone was seen only once. The protocol was immunoSEQ multiplex PCR, while the TCRdb copy is restricted to in-frame clones and leaves out a portion. The repertoire consists of 95,000 to 150,000 clones, with 85% to 90% occurring once and the leading ten covering 6% to 8%. This chain uses TRBV5-4 with TRBJ2-7; D may be TRBD1 or TRBD2 (5 bases each). The TCR sequence derives from an adult in good health. Sequencing was performed on peripheral blood, taken on day 0 of AZD1222 vaccination. CDR3 coding DNA: TGTGCCAGCAGCTTGGGAGGGGTCTCCTACGAGCAGTACTTC. Residues: CASSLGGVSYEQYF.